This T cell receptor (beta chain) is drawn from a study of monozygotic twins with inflammatory bowel disease. Regarding the study as a whole: Between concordant and discordant twins, repertoire similarity failed to differ, a result that limited power may explain.

Skipping T cell sorting, the study isolated total RNA directly from whole blood. Details on this clonotype: Antigen: not known.

TCRdb reprocessed the 5' RACE reads and stores each CDR3 protein as one record, lacking DNA. The sample includes over 110,000 distinct CDR3 sequences. The CDR3 covers 15 residues. Germline loops: CDR1 SGHRS, CDR2 YFSETQ. This sequence was found in a human donor with ulcerative colitis or Crohn's disease, or a healthy co-twin of an affected twin (not recorded which). What was sequenced was blood. The chain carries TRBV5-1 and TRBJ1-1. The chain's CDR3 is CASSSIGPPNTEAFF.